The rows below give T cell receptor beta chains drawn from one sample of a study of T-cell memory formation after mild COVID-19. TCRdb itself ran the 5' RACE reads through MiXCR, one entry per CDR3 protein. The table includes about 170,000 distinct CDR3 sequences, 13% detected once. Sequenced sample: PBMCs or a T cell subset sorted from them (not recorded which). These receptors were obtained from a man younger than 35 who had mild COVID-19 (a few samples of this study predate the infection). Cell type and time point are not known. The CDR3 runs from the conserved cysteine through the conserved F or W.

V gene	CDR3 protein
TRBV29-1	CSVSHDVNTEAFF
TRBV7-9	CASSLGAAGAYGYTF
TRBV5-1	CASRRPRETQYF
TRBV10-3	CAISQGERETQYF
TRBV20-1	CSAEVDRSYGYTF
TRBV7-9	CASSSGLGLGTQYF
TRBV6-5	CASSDRAGGANQPQHF
TRBV16	CASSPRGGSNQPQHF
TRBV12-3/TRBV12-4	CASSRYWGVSGNTIYF
TRBV5-1	CASSLSASGRLGTQYF
TRBV6-5	CASSSQGRQPQHF
TRBV5-1	CASSLNRARNTGELFF
TRBV7-2	CASSRGPANTGELFF
TRBV12-3/TRBV12-4	CASSLAGSVGGQPQHF
TRBV11-3	CASSFKGWADTQYF
TRBV12-3/TRBV12-4	CASSLGGTGAQPQHF
TRBV5-1	CASSFPGEEQFF
TRBV3-1	CASSRGTGYNEQFF
TRBV4-1	CASSQRTSGGTNTGELFF
TRBV7-3	CASSLGTSTDTQYF
TRBV5-1	CASSLPSPGTYNEQFF
TRBV6-2/TRBV6-3	CASSYVPRGTDGYTF
TRBV11-3	CASSGQTNTEAFF
TRBV30	CAWRENRGMNTEAFF
TRBV4-1	CASSLPDSANQPQHF
TRBV7-7	CASSAGLNKETQYF
TRBV10-3	CAITSDRSGNTIYF
TRBV7-2	CASSPWASGAGVDTQYF
TRBV7-2	CASSFSRISGANVLTF
TRBV7-8	CASSRDGRINQPQHF
TRBV7-2	CASSGGGWTDTQYF
TRBV9	CASSALAGGHSDTQYF
TRBV14	CASSQGTTGTQYF
TRBV7-9	CASSSGTGPGGPQHF
TRBV28	CASSLIQSGANVLTF
TRBV12-3/TRBV12-4	CASSLRDRGITNQPQHF
TRBV6-5	CATASGVFVDTQYF
TRBV29-1	CSVESYGGSTGELFF
TRBV4-2	CASSQDSTATEAFF
TRBV20-1	CSARDRGPAYNEQFF
TRBV4-2	CASSQDFVAPGELFF
TRBV19	CASRNRQEFYGYTF
TRBV10-3	CAISLQGDYGYTF